This TCR beta chain was identified in a study of cytomegalovirus exposure and HLA in healthy donors. The PCR ran on 60 Vbeta and 13 Jbeta primers. Assay used: immunoSEQ multiplex PCR; TCRdb lists only in-frame clones, some missing. The data hold 90,000 or so clones, with roughly 74% observed a single time. Comment on this clone: No antigen is known for it.

Overall study findings and caveats: Segments of the TCR beta V type were, in most cases, productive about 87% or about 30% of the time in an earlier analysis.

The germline gives CDR1 MNHEY, CDR2 SMNVEV (reference sequence). CDR3 length: 14 residues. V was trimmed by 0 bases and J by 4 bases, leaving 9 bases between them. The rearrangement uses TRBV27 and TRBJ1-2, with D uncertain. This clonotype originated in a woman younger than 35 in good health and CMV-seropositive. The specimen sequenced was PBMCs. In DNA form, the CDR3 reads TGTGCCAGCAGTTTATCCCCCCTAAGCTATGGCTACACCTTC. Translating gives CASSLSPLSYGYTF.